One sample yielded the 13 T cell receptor beta chains listed below, sequenced in a study of T cells in Graves' hyperthyroidism and ophthalmopathy (dated by TCRdb to between 2018 and 2021). The library was made by multiplex PCR. Sequencing was carried out with an Illumina HiSeq 2000. The TCR beta CDR3 regions were amplified from the RNA transcripts. The first round of RT-PCR for the TCR CDR3 was performed with the HTBI primer set and the Qiagen OneStep RT-PCR kit. The public reads were reanalyzed by TCRdb: fastp trimming at Q25, MiXCR alignment, in-frame beta chains only. For every CDR3 protein sequence, its rows merge into one entry that carries the most common genes and DNA. For this sample the table gives 300,000 to 500,000 distinct CDR3 sequences, of which about an eighth were detected only once. 25% to 30% of the sample is in the top ten clones. Sequencing was carried out using blood. These receptors were obtained from a man between 45 and 60 years old with Graves' ophthalmopathy.

This clonotype was counted at least ten times. V is TRBV14 and J is TRBJ2-7; possibly TRBD2 for D (6 bases). The CDR3 has 15 amino acids. V lost 1 base and J 4 bases, leaving 14 bases between the germline ends. The germline CDR1 and CDR2 sequences are SGHDN and FVKESK. The CDR3 bases are TGTGCCAGCAGCCAAGGGCTAGCGCGTCAGTACGAGCAGTACTTC. Residues: CASSQGLARQYEQYF. Combining the CDR3 with reference TRBV14 and TRBJ2-7 gives the whole variable domain EAGVTQFPSHSVIEKGQTVTLRCDPISGHDNLYWYRRVMGKEIKFLLHFVKESKQDESGMPNNRFLAERTGGTYSTLKVQPAELEDSGVYFCASSQGLARQYEQYFGPGTRLTVT.

The chain has TRBV3-1 and TRBJ2-1; TRBD2 matches 7 bases. V dropped 8 bases and J dropped 4; count of bases not matched to a gene: 8. The CDR3 length is 14 residues. CDR1 and CDR2 (germline): LGHDT, YNNKEL (reference sequence). The DNA of the CDR3 is TGTGCCAGCCAGCGGGGATCTTCTTACAATGAGCAGTTCTTC. This codes for CASQRGSSYNEQFF.

The table lists this clonotype with a few counts. The rearrangement joins TRBV29-1 to TRBJ1-3; D remains ambiguous. Trimming stripped 6 bases from V and 0 bases from J, with 12 bases between. Germline CDR1 and CDR2: SQVTM and ANQGSEA. The CDR3 length is 14 residues. The DNA for the CDR3 is TGCAGCGTCGCCGAAGGGAGCTCTGGAAACACCATATATTTT. Its translation: CSVAEGSSGNTIYF.

Comment on this clonotype: A much larger clone is a single base away; this may be a read error. V gene TRBV20-1 combines with J gene TRBJ2-7, with D maybe TRBD2 (5 bases). The end of the DNA is better explained by TRBJ2-1, so the J call may be wrong. This CDR3 has 15 residues. The V gene's germline CDR1 is DFQATT and CDR2 SNEGSKA (reference sequence). CDR3 sequence: CSARDLGLGLYEQFF. The CDR3 DNA reads TGCAGTGCTAGAGATCTAGGACTGGGATTGTACGAGCAGTTCTTC.

Ten or more counts support this clonotype. The chain has TRBV6-1 and TRBJ2-3, with D possibly matching TRBD2 (6 bases). V dropped 5 bases and J dropped 0 bases, with 15 bases sitting between them. In germline, CDR1 is MNHNS, CDR2 SASEGT. The CDR3 length is 16 residues. CDR3 bases: TGTGCCAGCAGTACCAGCCAGAGCGGGAGCACAGATACGCAGTATTTT. Amino acids: CASSTSQSGSTDTQYF.

Note on this clonotype: One end of the junction varies from germline; a read error may be responsible. The rearrangement joins TRBV19 to TRBJ1-2; D call uncertain. The germline gives CDR1 LNHDA, CDR2 SQIVND (reference sequence). CDR3 length: 12 residues. DNA of the CDR3: TGTGCCAGTATGGCTTCGTTCTATCGCTACACCTTC. This sequence encodes CASMASFYRYTF.

This chain connects TRBV28 to TRBJ2-7, with 9 bases that match TRBD2. CDR1 MDHEN and CDR2 SYDVKM come from the germline V gene. The V segment lost 3 bases and the J segment 7 bases; nucleotides outside the gene matches: 13. The CDR3 is 16 residues long. CDR3 protein: CASSFYRGGRAKEQYF. The DNA for the CDR3 is TGTGCCAGCAGTTTTTATCGGGGCGGGAGGGCCAAGGAGCAGTACTTC. The full variable domain, in which reference TRBV28 and TRBJ2-7 provide the parts outside the CDR3, is DVKVTQSSRYLVKRTGEKVFLECVQDMDHENMFWYRQDPGLGLRLIYFSYDVKMKEKGDIPEGYSVSREKKERFSLILESASTNQTSMYLCASSFYRGGRAKEQYFGPGTRLTVT.

This clonotype was detected only a few times. The rearrangement links TRBV5-6 to TRBJ1-1; 7 bases align to TRBD1. The length of the CDR3 is 13 residues. J gave up 0 bases and V 5 bases, and 1 base lay outside the gene matches. Germline CDR1 and CDR2: SGHDT and YYEEEE. DNA for the CDR3: TGTGCCAGCAGGGGACAGCTGAACACTGAAGCTTTCTTT. Protein product: CASRGQLNTEAFF.

This clonotype has a handful of counts. J is TRBJ2-1 and V is TRBV29-1; TRBD1 is a possible D gene (6 bases). Germline V gene sequence: CDR1 SQVTM, CDR2 ANQGSEA. The CDR3 is 13 amino acids. V was pared by 0 bases and J by 9 bases, with 12 bases between. CDR3 sequence: CSVEDAGDGEQFF. As DNA, the CDR3 is TGCAGCGTTGAAGATGCAGGGGACGGTGAGCAGTTCTTC.

This chain joins TRBV28 and TRBJ2-7; 7 bases line up with TRBD1. Germline trimming cut 5 bases from V and 2 bases from J; bases unmatched to any gene: 9. The CDR3 has 15 amino acids. Germline CDR1 is MDHEN and CDR2 is SYDVKM. The DNA of the CDR3 is TGTGCCAGCAGTCGGGACAGCCTCAACACCTACGAGCAGTACTTC. It translates to CASSRDSLNTYEQYF.

This clonotype was detected ten times or more. The gene calls are TRBV28 and TRBJ2-6; TRBD1 might be the D (6 bases). The germline V gene encodes CDR1 MDHEN and CDR2 SYDVKM. Trimming removed 2 bases at V and 2 bases at J, with 7 bases between. The CDR3 totals 15 residues. The CDR3 here is CASSLKGAGANVLTF. In DNA form, the CDR3 reads TGTGCCAGCAGTTTAAAGGGGGCTGGGGCCAACGTCCTGACTTTC.

This clonotype was counted many times. The chain carries TRBV13 and TRBJ2-7; 7 bases align to TRBD2. Germline V CDR1 and CDR2: PRHDT, FYEKMQ (reference sequence). V shed 8 bases, J shed 7 bases, and the junction held 11 bases outside the gene matches. The CDR3 length is 13 residues. CDR3 DNA sequence: TGTGCCAGCTCTAGTGGGAGGGCGAGAGAGCAGTACTTC. Translation gives CASSSGRAREQYF.

This clonotype was observed at least ten times. This chain links TRBV12-3 or TRBV12-4 with TRBJ2-1; weak D call: TRBD1 (6 bases). V was cut by 7 bases and J by 8 bases, with 24 bases left in between. The length of the CDR3 is 16 residues. DNA of the CDR3: TGTGCCAGCAACACCCAGGGGCAGTTGGTGTCCTATGAGCAGTTCTTC. It specifies CASNTQGQLVSYEQFF.